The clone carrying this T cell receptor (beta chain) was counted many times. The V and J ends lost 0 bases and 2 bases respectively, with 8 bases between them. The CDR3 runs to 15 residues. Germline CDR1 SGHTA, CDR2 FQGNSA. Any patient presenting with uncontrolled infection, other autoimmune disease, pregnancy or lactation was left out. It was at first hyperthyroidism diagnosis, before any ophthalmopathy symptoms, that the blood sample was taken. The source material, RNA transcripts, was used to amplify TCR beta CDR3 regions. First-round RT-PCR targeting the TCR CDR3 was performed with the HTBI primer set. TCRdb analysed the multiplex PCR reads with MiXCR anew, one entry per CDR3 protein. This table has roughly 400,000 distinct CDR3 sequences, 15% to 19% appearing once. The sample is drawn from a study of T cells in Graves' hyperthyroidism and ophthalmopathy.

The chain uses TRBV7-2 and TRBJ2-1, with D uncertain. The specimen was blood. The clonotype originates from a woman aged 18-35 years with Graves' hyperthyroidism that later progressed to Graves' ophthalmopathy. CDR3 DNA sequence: TGTGCCAGCAGCTTAGCAACCAACCCCTACAATGAGCAGTTCTTC. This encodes CASSLATNPYNEQFF.